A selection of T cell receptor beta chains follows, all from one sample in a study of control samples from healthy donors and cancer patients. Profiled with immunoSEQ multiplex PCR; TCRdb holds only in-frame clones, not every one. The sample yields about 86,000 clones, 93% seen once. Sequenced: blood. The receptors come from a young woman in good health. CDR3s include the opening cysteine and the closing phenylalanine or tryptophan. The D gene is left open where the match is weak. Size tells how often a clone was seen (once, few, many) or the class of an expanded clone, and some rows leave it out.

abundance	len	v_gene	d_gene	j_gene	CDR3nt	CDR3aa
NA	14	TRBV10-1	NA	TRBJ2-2	TGCGCCAGCAGTGAGGGAGTCCCCACCGGGGAGCTGTTTTTT	CASSEGVPTGELFF
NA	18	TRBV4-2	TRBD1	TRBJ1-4	TGTGCCAGCAGCCAAGTTTTAGGTTATCGGACAGGAAATGAAAAACTGTTTTTT	CASSQVLGYRTGNEKLFF
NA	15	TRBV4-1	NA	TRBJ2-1	TGCGCCAGCAGCCAAGATTGGGGGGAATACAATGAGCAGTTCTTC	CASSQDWGEYNEQFF
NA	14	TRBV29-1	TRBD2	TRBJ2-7	TGCAGCGTCCGAGCGGGAGGAGCCTCCTACGAGCAGTACTTC	CSVRAGGASYEQYF
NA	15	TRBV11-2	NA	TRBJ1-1	TGTGCCAGCAGCTTAAGTTGGGGGTTGAACACTGAAGCTTTCTTT	CASSLSWGLNTEAFF
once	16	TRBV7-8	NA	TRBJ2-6	TGTGCCAGCAGCTTAGCAGGGGCCTCTGGGGCCAACGTCCTGACTTTC	CASSLAGASGANVLTF
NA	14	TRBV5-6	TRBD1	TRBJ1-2	TGTGCCAGCAGCCAGACAACGACAGGGAGTGGCTACACCTTC	CASSQTTTGSGYTF
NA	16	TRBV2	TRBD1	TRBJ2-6	TGTGCCAGCAGTGTACAGGGGTTCACTGGGGCCAACGTCCTGACTTTC	CASSVQGFTGANVLTF
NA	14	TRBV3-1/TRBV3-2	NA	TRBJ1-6	TGTGCCAGCAGCCTTTTTTTAGCTAATTCACCCCTCCACTTT	CASSLFLANSPLHF
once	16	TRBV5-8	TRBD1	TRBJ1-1	TGTGCCAGCAGCTTATTACGGGACAGGGGAATCACTGAAGCTTTCTTT	CASSLLRDRGITEAFF
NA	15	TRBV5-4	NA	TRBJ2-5	TGTGCCAGCAGCTTGGAGGCAGGGGAGGGAGAGACCCAGTACTTC	CASSLEAGEGETQYF
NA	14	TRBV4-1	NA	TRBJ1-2	TGCGCCAGCAGCCAAGAAAGCCTCCTCTATGGCTACACCTTC	CASSQESLLYGYTF
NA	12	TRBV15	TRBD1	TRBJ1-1	TGTGCCACCAGCTTAGGGACAGATGAAGCTTTCTTT	CATSLGTDEAFF
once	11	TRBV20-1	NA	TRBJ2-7	TGCAGTGCTAGACCCAGGGACGAGCAGTACTTC	CSARPRDEQYF
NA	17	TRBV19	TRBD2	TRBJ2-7	TGTGCCAGTAGTAGTATCCCGGGGGGGAGTTTGAATTACGAGCAGTACTTC	CASSSIPGGSLNYEQYF
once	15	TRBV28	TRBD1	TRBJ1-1	TGTGCCAGCACCCAGGGAGGGGGCGGGAACACTGAAGCTTTCTTT	CASTQGGGGNTEAFF
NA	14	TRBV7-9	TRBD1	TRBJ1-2	TGTGCCAGCGCTCAGACAGGGGGAAACTATGGCTACACCTTC	CASAQTGGNYGYTF
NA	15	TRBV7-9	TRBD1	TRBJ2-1	TGTGCCAGCAGGAGAGGGACAGGGGGCTACAATGAGCAGTTCTTC	CASRRGTGGYNEQFF
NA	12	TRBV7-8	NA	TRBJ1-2	TGTGCCAGCAGCTTAGCGCAGGATGGCTACACCTTC	CASSLAQDGYTF
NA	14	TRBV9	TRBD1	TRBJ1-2	TGTGCCAGCAGCCAATATGACAGGGCTAATGGCTACACCTTC	CASSQYDRANGYTF
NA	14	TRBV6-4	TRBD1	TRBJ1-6	TGTGCCAGCAGTCCTGACAGGGCAGGCTCACCCCTCCACTTT	CASSPDRAGSPLHF
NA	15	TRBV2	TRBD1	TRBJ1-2	TGTGCCAGCAGGCCTCGGGACAGGGGGTTCTATGGCTACACCTTC	CASRPRDRGFYGYTF
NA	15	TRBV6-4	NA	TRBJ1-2	TGTGCCAGCAGCCCAACATCGACAGGCAACTATGGCTACACCTTC	CASSPTSTGNYGYTF
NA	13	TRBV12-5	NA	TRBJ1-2	TGTGCTAGTGGTTTAACAGAGCTGGATGGCTACACCTTC	CASGLTELDGYTF
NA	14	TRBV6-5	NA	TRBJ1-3	TGTGCCAGCAGACGACAGGCAGCTGGAAACACCATATATTTT	CASRRQAAGNTIYF
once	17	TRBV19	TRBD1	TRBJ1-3	TGTGCCAGTAGTCTCCGAGCACAGGGGGCGCCCGGAAACACCATATATTTT	CASSLRAQGAPGNTIYF
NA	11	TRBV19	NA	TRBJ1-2	TGTGCCAGTAGTCACGGGCATGGCTACACCTTC	CASSHGHGYTF
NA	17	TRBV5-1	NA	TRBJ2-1	TGCGCCAGCAGCCCGGAGACCTCTCGACCCATTAGGAATGAGCAGTTCTTC	CASSPETSRPIRNEQFF
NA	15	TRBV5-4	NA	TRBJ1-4	TGTGCCAGCAGTCGGCGGGCGAATCCGAATGAAAAACTGTTTTTT	CASSRRANPNEKLFF
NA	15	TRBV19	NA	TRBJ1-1	TGTGCCAGTAGTGCCTACCTAGGCGGGAACACTGAAGCTTTCTTT	CASSAYLGGNTEAFF
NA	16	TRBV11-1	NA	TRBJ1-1	TGTGCCAGCAGCTTATCTCCAGGGGAGAGAAACACTGAAGCTTTCTTT	CASSLSPGERNTEAFF
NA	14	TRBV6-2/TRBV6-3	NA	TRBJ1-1	TGTGCCAGCAGTTTTGGGGATACGAACACTGAAGCTTTCTTT	CASSFGDTNTEAFF
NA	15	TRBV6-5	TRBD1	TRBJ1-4	TGTGCCAGCAGTTACGGGACAGGGGGCCGCGAAAAACTGTTTTTT	CASSYGTGGREKLFF
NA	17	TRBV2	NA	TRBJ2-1	TGTGCCAGCAGTCGAAGAGGACAGCTCAGCTCCTACAATGAGCAGTTCTTC	CASSRRGQLSSYNEQFF
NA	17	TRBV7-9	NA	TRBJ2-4	TGTGCCAGCAGCCCTCTGGGGCGAGGGCTAGCCAAAAACATTCAGTACTTC	CASSPLGRGLAKNIQYF
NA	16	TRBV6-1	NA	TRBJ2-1	TGTGCCAGCAGTGAACAGCAGGAAGTGCGATACAATGAGCAGTTCTTC	CASSEQQEVRYNEQFF
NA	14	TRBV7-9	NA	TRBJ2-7	TGTGCCAGCAGCCCCGCTAGTCGCGATTTGGGGCAGTACTTC	CASSPASRDLGQYF